This entry lists 21 T cell receptor beta chains sequenced from one sample in a study of blood T cell repertoires in COVID-19. The repertoire was sequenced with immunoSEQ multiplex PCR; TCRdb's copy has only in-frame clones and lacks some. This table holds 190,000 or so clones, 82% found once. The sequenced sample was PBMCs or T cells enriched from blood (not recorded which). The receptors come from a middle-aged man who had recovered from COVID-19.

The chain is built from TRBV7-2 and TRBJ2-1, with 7 bases lining up with TRBD1. CDR3 size: 16 residues. Germline values: CDR1 SGHTA, CDR2 FQGNSA. The V gene end was trimmed by 3 bases and the J gene end by 8 bases; junction bases not matched to a gene: 13. The CDR3 DNA reads as TGTGCCAGCAGCTTGGTGTGGGACAGTAGTTCCCATGAGCAGTTCTTC. Its protein is CASSLVWDSSSHEQFF.

This chain joins TRBV27 and TRBJ2-5; perhaps TRBD2 as D (6 bases). The ends were cut back, 3 bases at V and 5 bases at J, with 13 bases in the middle. The CDR3 runs to 14 residues. Germline CDR1 and CDR2: MNHEY and SMNVEV (reference sequence). For the CDR3, the DNA is TGTGCCAGCAGTTTGACTAGTTCGCGGGAGACCCAGTACTTC. Its protein product is CASSLTSSRETQYF.

This clone has a single count. V and J are TRBV12-3 or TRBV12-4 and TRBJ2-1; D gene uncertain. The CDR3 spans 13 residues. V lost 9 bases to trimming and J lost 0 bases, with 9 bases between them. The CDR3 DNA reads as TGTGCCAGTTTGCTAGGCTCCTACAATGAGCAGTTCTTC. It yields the protein CASLLGSYNEQFF.

J is TRBJ1-1 and V is TRBV30; no clear D. The germline V gene encodes CDR1 GTSNPN and CDR2 SVGIG (reference sequence). Trimming took 3 bases from V and 1 from J, leaving 6 bases between them. The CDR3 sequence is 12 residues long. The CDR3 is CAWRRQNTEAFF. CDR3 DNA: TGTGCCTGGAGGAGACAGAACACTGAAGCTTTCTTT. The variable domain in full, completed from reference TRBV30 and TRBJ1-1, reads SQTIHQWPATLVQPVGSPLSLECTVEGTSNPNLYWYRQAAGRGLQLLFYSVGIGQISSEVPQNLSASRPQDRQFILSSKKLLLSDSGFYLCAWRRQNTEAFFGQGTRLTVV.

V usage is TRBV28 and J usage is TRBJ1-2; D ambiguous. Germline V gene data show CDR1 as MDHEN and CDR2 as SYDVKM. Trimming left V 3 bases short and J 4 bases short, with 6 bases between. CDR3 size: 12 residues. As DNA, the CDR3 is TGTGCCAGCAGTTTTAGGAGCTATGGCTACACCTTC. Protein: CASSFRSYGYTF.

The chain couples TRBV9 to TRBJ2-1; a weak D match, TRBD2 (5 bases). The germline V gene has CDR1 SGDLS and CDR2 YYNGEE. This CDR3 has 16 amino acids. The V end lost 0 bases, the J end lost 8 bases, and 18 bases lay between the germline ends. CDR3 residues: CASSVGPLATSDEQFF. The DNA for the CDR3 is TGTGCCAGCAGCGTAGGACCCCTAGCAACATCCGATGAGCAGTTCTTC.

The rearrangement joins TRBV3-1 (or the pseudogene TRBV3-2) to TRBJ2-7; a weak D match, TRBD2 (5 bases). The germline V and J ends were trimmed by 2 bases and 7 bases, with 15 bases remaining between them. Germline V gene sequence: CDR1 LGHDT, CDR2 YNNKEL (reference sequence). The CDR3 spans 14 residues. CDR3 in amino acids: CASSQRGRTHEQYV. The CDR3 DNA reads as TGTGCCAGCAGCCAACGGGGAAGGACCCATGAGCAGTACGTC.

This clone was picked up one time. This chain connects TRBV2 to TRBJ2-6, with D unresolved. With 6 bases removed from V and 6 bases from J, the gap between germline ends came to 15 bases. This CDR3 is built from 15 residues. Germline CDR1 SNHLY, CDR2 FYNNEI. CDR3 amino acids: CASRAPEQAANVLTF. CDR3 DNA sequence: TGTGCCAGCAGGGCCCCCGAGCAGGCGGCCAACGTCCTGACTTTC.

The chain joins TRBV7-9 to TRBJ2-4, with D perhaps matching TRBD2 (6 bases). CDR3 size: 14 residues. Trimming took off 6 bases at V and 5 bases at J, with 14 bases between the two ends. Germline CDR1 reads SEHNR; CDR2 reads FQNEAQ (reference sequence). CDR3 sequence (DNA): TGTGCCAGCAGATCCGCGGGGCGGGAAAACATTCAGTACTTC. Translating it yields CASRSAGRENIQYF.

This chain uses TRBV2 with TRBJ2-2, with 8 nucleotides matching TRBD2. The CDR3 is made up of 15 amino acids. Germline CDR1 SNHLY, CDR2 FYNNEI. Trimming at V came to 3 bases and at J to 5 bases, leaving 5 bases not matched to a gene. CDR3 amino acids: CASSDGRAGTGELFF. The CDR3 DNA sequence: TGTGCCAGCAGTGACGGGAGGGCAGGGACCGGGGAGCTGTTTTTT.

V is TRBV7-2 and J is TRBJ2-7, with D uncertain. The ends were cut back, 3 bases at V and 0 bases at J, with 12 bases in the middle. The CDR3 extends over 15 amino acids. CDR1 is SGHTA and CDR2 is FQGNSA in the germline V gene. CDR3 nucleotide sequence: TGTGCCAGCAGCTTGTTTCGCGGAAGCTCCTACGAGCAGTACTTC. Translating gives CASSLFRGSSYEQYF.

The chain has TRBV5-1 and TRBJ2-2; 8 positions agree with TRBD1. The ends lost 4 bases at V and 4 bases at J; junction bases unmatched: 3. Germline values: CDR1 SGHRS, CDR2 YFSETQ. The CDR3 runs 14 residues. In DNA form, the CDR3 reads TGCGCCAGCAGCCTGACAGGGGTCACCGGGGAGCTGTTTTTT. Residues: CASSLTGVTGELFF. Drawing the rest from reference TRBV5-1 and TRBJ2-2, the complete variable domain is KAGVTQTPRYLIKTRGQQVTLSCSPISGHRSVSWYQQTPGQGLQFLFEYFSETQRNKGNFPGRFSGRQFSNSRSEMNVSTLELGDSALYLCASSLTGVTGELFFGEGSRLTVL.

V and J are TRBV19 and TRBJ2-7; 9 nucleotides align to TRBD1. This CDR3 spans 13 amino acids. Germline trimming cut 8 bases from V and 3 bases from J; bases unmatched to any gene: 5. Germline lookup yields CDR1 LNHDA and CDR2 SQIVND (reference sequence). For the CDR3, the DNA is TGTGCCAGTCTCAAGGACAGGGGCTACGAGCAGTACTTC. Translation gives CASLKDRGYEQYF. The complete variable domain, with remaining parts taken from reference TRBV19 and TRBJ2-7, reads DGGITQSPKYLFRKEGQNVTLSCEQNLNHDAMYWYRQDPGQGLRLIYYSQIVNDFQKGDIAEGYSVSREKKESFPLTVTSAQKNPTAFYLCASLKDRGYEQYFGPGTRLTVT.

The V and J genes are TRBV27 and TRBJ1-2; a weak D match, TRBD1 (5 bases). V lost 4 bases and J 0 bases, leaving 9 bases between the germline ends. The germline CDR1 and CDR2 sequences are MNHEY and SMNVEV (reference sequence). The CDR3 runs to 14 residues. In nucleotides, the CDR3 is TGTGCCAGCAGTTCGGGACTTACTAACTATGGCTACACCTTC. It specifies CASSSGLTNYGYTF.

The chain uses TRBV29-1 and TRBJ2-5; 8 bases are a match to TRBD1. Per germline, CDR1 SQVTM and CDR2 ANQGSEA. The V and J ends lost 7 bases and 5 bases, in that order; junction bases with no gene match: 9. The CDR3 totals 13 residues. CDR3 amino acids: CSARTGMGETQYF. In DNA form, the CDR3 reads TGCAGCGCCAGGACAGGGATGGGGGAGACCCAGTACTTC.

The V gene is TRBV5-1, the J gene TRBJ2-7; perhaps TRBD2 as D (6 bases). V was trimmed by 3 bases and J by 6 bases, leaving 19 bases between them. Per the germline V gene, CDR1 is SGHRS and CDR2 is YFSETQ. CDR3 length: 15 amino acids. The CDR3 nucleotides read TGCGCCAGCAGCTCGGGGGTAGGGGCTTATAGCGAGCAGTACGTC. Amino acid sequence: CASSSGVGAYSEQYV.

The chain combines TRBV28 with TRBJ1-4; possibly TRBD1 for D (5 bases). Germline V gives CDR1 MDHEN, CDR2 SYDVKM. The V end lost 5 bases, the J end lost 10 bases, and 17 bases lay between the germline ends. CDR3 length: 14 amino acids. CDR3: CASSPPRTGVKLFF. CDR3 nucleotide sequence: TGTGCCAGCAGTCCCCCGAGGACGGGGGTAAAACTGTTTTTT.

The rearrangement joins TRBV7-9 to TRBJ2-1; 9 positions agree with TRBD2. V shed 4 bases and J 4 bases; nucleotides not matched to a gene: 5. Germline CDR1 reads SEHNR; CDR2 reads FQNEAQ (reference sequence). CDR3 size: 15 residues. The CDR3 nucleotides read TGTGCCAGCAGCTCCGTAGCGGGAGTGTACAATGAGCAGTTCTTC. Encoded protein: CASSSVAGVYNEQFF.

This clone has a handful of counts. CDR3 in DNA: TGTGCCAGCAGCTTAGGGTCCGGGACAGGGAGCACTGAAGCTTTCTTT. Amino acids: CASSLGSGTGSTEAFF. This chain uses TRBV7-9 with TRBJ1-1, with 9 bases that match TRBD1. Trimming took 1 base from V and 4 from J; bases not matched to a gene: 7. Germline CDR1 SEHNR, CDR2 FQNEAQ (reference sequence). CDR3 length equals 16 residues. Full variable domain (missing parts from reference TRBV7-9 and TRBJ1-1): DTGVSQNPRHKITKRGQNVTFRCDPISEHNRLYWYRQTLGQGPEFLTYFQNEAQLEKSRLLSDRFSAERPKGSFSTLEIQRTEQGDSAMYLCASSLGSGTGSTEAFFGQGTRLTVV.

This rearrangement joins TRBV11-3 to TRBJ1-1, with 8 bases aligning to TRBD1. Per germline, CDR1 SGHNT and CDR2 YENEEA. The V segment lost 1 base and the J segment 11 bases; nucleotides outside the gene matches: 3. This CDR3 has 12 residues. The CDR3, as DNA: TGTGCCAGCAGCTTAGCCGGACAGGGTGCTTTCTTT. Encoded protein: CASSLAGQGAFF. The whole variable domain, remainder taken from reference TRBV11-3 and TRBJ1-1, is EAGVVQSPRYKIIEKKQPVAFWCNPISGHNTLYWYLQNLGQGPELLIRYENEEAVDDSQLPKDRFSAERLKGVDSTLKIQPAELGDSAVYLCASSLAGQGAFFGQGTRLTVV.

V usage is TRBV7-9 and J usage is TRBJ2-3, with 7 bases lining up with TRBD2. V was pared by 2 bases and J by 7 bases, with 3 bases of the junction left unmatched. Germline values: CDR1 SEHNR, CDR2 FQNEAQ (reference sequence). The CDR3 covers 13 residues. This CDR3 is CASSLQGGNTQYF. In DNA, the CDR3 is TGTGCCAGCAGCTTACAGGGAGGGAATACGCAGTATTTT.